There are a few counts of the clone carrying this T cell receptor beta chain. This sample stems from a study of tumor-infiltrating lymphocytes in oesophageal squamous cell carcinoma. TCRdb re-derived calls from the PCR reads in MiXCR, one entry per CDR3 protein. The sample has over 15,000 distinct CDR3 sequences, roughly 50% seen once. This CDR3 comprises 15 residues. From germline, CDR1 is SGHTA and CDR2 FQGNSA. The V and J genes are TRBV7-2 and TRBJ2-4; TRBD2 agrees at 9 bases. The DNA end is more similar to TRBJ2-1, so the J call may be wrong. This receptor was identified in a female donor with esophageal squamous cell carcinoma. The sequenced sample was esophageal tumor tissue. Here the CDR3 DNA reads TGTGCCAGCAGCTTTCCGACTAGCGGAAACAATGAGCAGTTCTTC. Encoded protein: CASSFPTSGNNEQFF.